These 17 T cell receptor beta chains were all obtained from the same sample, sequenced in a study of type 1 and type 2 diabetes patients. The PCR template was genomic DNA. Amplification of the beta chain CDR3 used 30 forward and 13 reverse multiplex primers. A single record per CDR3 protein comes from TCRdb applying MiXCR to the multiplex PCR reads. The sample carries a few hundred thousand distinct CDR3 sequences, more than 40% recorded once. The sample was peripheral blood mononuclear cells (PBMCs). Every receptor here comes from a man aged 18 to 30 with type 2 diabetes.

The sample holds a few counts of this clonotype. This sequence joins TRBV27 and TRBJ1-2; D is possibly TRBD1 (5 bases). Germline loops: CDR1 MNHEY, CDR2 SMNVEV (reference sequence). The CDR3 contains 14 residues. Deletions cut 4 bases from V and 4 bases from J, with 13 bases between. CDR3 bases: TGTGCCAGCAGTTCCTCCGGGACGGGCTATGGCTACACCTTC. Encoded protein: CASSSSGTGYGYTF.

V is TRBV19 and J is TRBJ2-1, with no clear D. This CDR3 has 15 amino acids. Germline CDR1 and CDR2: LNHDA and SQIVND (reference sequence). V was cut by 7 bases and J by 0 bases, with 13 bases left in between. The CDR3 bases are TGTGCCAGTACTGACAAGGCAAGCTCCTACAATGAGCAGTTCTTC. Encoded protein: CASTDKASSYNEQFF.

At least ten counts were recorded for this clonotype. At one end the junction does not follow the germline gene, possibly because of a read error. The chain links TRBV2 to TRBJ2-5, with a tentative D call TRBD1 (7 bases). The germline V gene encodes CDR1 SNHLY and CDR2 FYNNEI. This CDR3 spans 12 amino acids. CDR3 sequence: CAGRGEGETQYF. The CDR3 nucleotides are TGTGCCGGCAGGGGGGAAGGAGAGACCCAGTACTTC.

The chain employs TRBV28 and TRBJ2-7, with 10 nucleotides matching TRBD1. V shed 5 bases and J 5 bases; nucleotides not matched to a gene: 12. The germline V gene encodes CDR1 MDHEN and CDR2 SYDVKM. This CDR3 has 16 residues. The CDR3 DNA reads TGTGCCAGCAGTACTCCGGACAGGGGGGATCGGAACGAGCAGTACTTC. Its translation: CASSTPDRGDRNEQYF.

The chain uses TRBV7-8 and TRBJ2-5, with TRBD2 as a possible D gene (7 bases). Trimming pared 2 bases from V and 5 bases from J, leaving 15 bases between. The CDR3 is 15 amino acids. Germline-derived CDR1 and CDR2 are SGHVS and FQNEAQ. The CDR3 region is CASSLSGGAYETQYF. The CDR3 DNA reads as TGTGCCAGCAGCTTAAGTGGGGGGGCATATGAGACCCAGTACTTC. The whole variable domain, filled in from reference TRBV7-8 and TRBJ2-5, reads GAGVSQSPRYKVAKRGQDVALRCDPISGHVSLFWYQQALGQGPEFLTYFQNEAQLDKSGLPSDRFFAERPEGSVSTLKIQRTQQEDSAVYLCASSLSGGAYETQYFGPGTRLLVL.

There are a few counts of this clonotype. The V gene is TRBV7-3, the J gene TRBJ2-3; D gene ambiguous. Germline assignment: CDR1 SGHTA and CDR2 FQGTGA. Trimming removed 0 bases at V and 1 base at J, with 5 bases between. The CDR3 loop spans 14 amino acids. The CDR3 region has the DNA TGTGCCAGCAGCTTAACAACAGGCACAGATACGCAGTATTTT. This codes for CASSLTTGTDTQYF.

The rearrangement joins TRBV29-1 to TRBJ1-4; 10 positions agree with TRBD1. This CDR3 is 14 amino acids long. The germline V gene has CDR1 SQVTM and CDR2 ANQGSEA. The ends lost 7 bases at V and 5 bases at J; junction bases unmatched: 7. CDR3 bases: TGCAGCGCAGACAGGGGGCGCATAAATGAAAAACTGTTTTTT. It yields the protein CSADRGRINEKLFF.

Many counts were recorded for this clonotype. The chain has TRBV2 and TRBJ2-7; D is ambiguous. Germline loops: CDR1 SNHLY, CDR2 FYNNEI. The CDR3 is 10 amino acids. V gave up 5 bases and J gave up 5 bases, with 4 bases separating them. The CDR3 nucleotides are TGTGCCAGCAGTATTAACGAGCAGTACTTC. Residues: CASSINEQYF.

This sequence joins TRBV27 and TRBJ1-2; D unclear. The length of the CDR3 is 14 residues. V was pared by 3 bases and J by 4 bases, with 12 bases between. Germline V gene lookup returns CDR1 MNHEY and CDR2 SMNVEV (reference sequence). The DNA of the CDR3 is TGTGCCAGCAGTTTGCTCGCAGGCGGCTATGGCTACACCTTC. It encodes CASSLLAGGYGYTF.

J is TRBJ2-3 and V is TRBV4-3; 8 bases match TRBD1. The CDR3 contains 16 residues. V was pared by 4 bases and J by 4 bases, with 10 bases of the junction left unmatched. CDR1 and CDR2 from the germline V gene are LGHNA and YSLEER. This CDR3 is CASSPQGTGPADTQYF. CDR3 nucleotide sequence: TGCGCCAGCAGCCCCCAGGGGACAGGTCCCGCAGATACGCAGTATTTT.

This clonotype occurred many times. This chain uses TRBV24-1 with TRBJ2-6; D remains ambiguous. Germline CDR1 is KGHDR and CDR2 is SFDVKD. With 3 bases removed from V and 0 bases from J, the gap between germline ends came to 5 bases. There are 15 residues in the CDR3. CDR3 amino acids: CATSDLSSGANVLTF. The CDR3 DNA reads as TGTGCCACCAGTGATCTCAGCTCTGGGGCCAACGTCCTGACTTTC.

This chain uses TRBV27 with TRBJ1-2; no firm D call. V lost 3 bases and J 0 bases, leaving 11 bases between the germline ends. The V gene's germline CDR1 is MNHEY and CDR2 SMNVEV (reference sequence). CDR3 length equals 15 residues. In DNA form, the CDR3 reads TGTGCCAGCAGTTTGGCTGGCGGTTCTAACTATGGCTACACCTTC. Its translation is CASSLAGGSNYGYTF.

The CDR3 region has the DNA TGTGCCAGCAGTGGACAGGTACTACCTAACACTGAAGCTTTCTTT. The encoded protein is CASSGQVLPNTEAFF. J is TRBJ1-1 and V is TRBV14, with TRBD1 identical over 7 bases. Germline-derived CDR1 and CDR2 are SGHDN and FVKESK. V shed 6 bases, J shed 2 bases, and the junction held 9 bases outside the gene matches. The CDR3 totals 15 residues.

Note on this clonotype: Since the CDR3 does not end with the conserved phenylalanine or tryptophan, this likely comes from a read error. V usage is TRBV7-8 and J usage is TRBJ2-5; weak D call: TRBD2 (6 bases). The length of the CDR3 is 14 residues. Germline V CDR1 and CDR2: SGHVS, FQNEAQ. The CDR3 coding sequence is TGCGCCAGCAGCAGACCCGGGACTCAAGAGACCCAGTACCTC. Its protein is CASSRPGTQETQYL.

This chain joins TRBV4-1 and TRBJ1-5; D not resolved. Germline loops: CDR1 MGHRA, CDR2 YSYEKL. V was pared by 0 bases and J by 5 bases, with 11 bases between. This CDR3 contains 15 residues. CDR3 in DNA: TGCGCCAGCAGCCAAGATGTGGGATCTCATCAGCCCCAGCATTTT. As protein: CASSQDVGSHQPQHF.

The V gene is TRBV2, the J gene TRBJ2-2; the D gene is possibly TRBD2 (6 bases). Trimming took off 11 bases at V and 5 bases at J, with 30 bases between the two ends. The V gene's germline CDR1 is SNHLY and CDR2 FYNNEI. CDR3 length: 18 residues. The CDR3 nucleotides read TGTGCCTGCTCAACTACCCGGGACCTCGGGGAGGTAACCGGGGAGCTGTTTTTT. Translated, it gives CACSTTRDLGEVTGELFF.

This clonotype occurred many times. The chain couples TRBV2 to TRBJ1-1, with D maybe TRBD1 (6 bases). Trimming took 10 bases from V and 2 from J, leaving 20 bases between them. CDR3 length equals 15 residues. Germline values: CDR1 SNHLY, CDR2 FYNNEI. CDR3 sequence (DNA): TGTGCCATCACAGGGTTCAATACATTAAACACTGAAGCTTTCTTT. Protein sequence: CAITGFNTLNTEAFF.